These 22 T cell receptor beta chains were all obtained from the same sample, sequenced in a study of T cells after yellow fever vaccination. TCRdb passed the 5' RACE reads through MiXCR, listing each CDR3 protein once. This table holds 400,000 to 450,000 distinct CDR3 sequences, around 19% found once. Sequenced here: PBMCs, sampled before the yellow fever booster vaccination. The source of these receptors is a man between 18 and 35 years old who received the YFV17D yellow fever vaccine.

The rearrangement uses TRBV2 and TRBJ2-1, with D possibly TRBD2 on 5 matching bases. V lost 4 bases and J 4 bases, leaving 11 bases between the germline ends. Germline CDR1 is SNHLY and CDR2 is FYNNEI. There are 14 residues in the CDR3. Written as DNA, the CDR3 is TGTGCCAGCAGTGCCCTCGAGGGATACAATGAGCAGTTCTTC. As protein: CASSALEGYNEQFF.

This chain joins TRBV11-2 and TRBJ2-3; TRBD2 agrees at 7 bases. Per the germline V gene, CDR1 is SGHAT and CDR2 is FQNNGV. The V segment lost 5 bases and the J segment 3 bases; nucleotides outside the gene matches: 5. The CDR3 consists of 14 residues. The CDR3 spells CASSPQLATDTQYF. As DNA, the CDR3 is TGTGCCAGCAGCCCACAACTAGCGACAGATACGCAGTATTTT.

The V gene is TRBV9, the J gene TRBJ2-3, with TRBD2 as a possible D gene (6 bases). Per the germline V gene, CDR1 is SGDLS and CDR2 is YYNGEE. The V and J ends lost 0 bases and 5 bases respectively, with 16 bases between them. This CDR3 contains 16 residues. This CDR3 is CASSVAVAERGDTQYF. In DNA form, the CDR3 reads TGTGCCAGCAGCGTAGCTGTAGCGGAAAGGGGAGATACGCAGTATTTT. Looking up the rest from reference TRBV9 and TRBJ2-3 gives the full variable domain: DSGVTQTPKHLITATGQRVTLRCSPRSGDLSVYWYQQSLDQGLQFLIQYYNGEERAKGNILERFSAQQFPDLHSELNLSSLELGDSALYFCASSVAVAERGDTQYFGPGTRLTVL.

This rearrangement joins TRBV7-2 to TRBJ2-1; tentative D call: TRBD2 (6 bases). This CDR3 is 12 amino acids long. Germline V gene lookup returns CDR1 SGHTA and CDR2 FQGNSA. Trimming cost V 4 bases and J 9 bases, with 10 bases left between them. The CDR3 DNA follows: TGTGCCAGCAGCTGGAGGGGTCCTGAGCAGTTCTTC. Protein sequence: CASSWRGPEQFF. The full variable domain, with the rest looked up from reference TRBV7-2 and TRBJ2-1, is GAGVSQSPSNKVTEKGKDVELRCDPISGHTALYWYRQSLGQGLEFLIYFQGNSAPDKSGLPSDRFSAERTGGSVSTLTIQRTQQEDSAVYLCASSWRGPEQFFGPGTRLTVL.

This clonotype has only a few counts. This rearrangement joins TRBV6-6 to TRBJ2-7; 10 bases are shared with TRBD1. Unmatched junction bases numbered 10, after V lost 4 bases and J lost 7 bases. In germline, CDR1 is MNHNY, CDR2 SVGAGI (reference sequence). CDR3 length: 15 residues. The CDR3 sequence is CASSFAGQGPVEQYF. CDR3 nucleotides: TGTGCCAGCAGTTTCGCGGGACAGGGGCCGGTGGAGCAGTACTTC.

In this sample, this clonotype turned up a few times. The rearrangement joins TRBV4-3 to TRBJ2-2; possible D gene TRBD1, 6 bases. Trimming took 1 base from V and 5 from J, leaving 11 bases between them. The CDR3 extends over 15 amino acids. Germline V CDR1 and CDR2: LGHNA, YSLEER. The chain's CDR3 is CASSQATGPTGELFF. The CDR3 DNA follows: TGCGCCAGCAGCCAAGCTACAGGGCCGACCGGGGAGCTGTTTTTT.

This chain links TRBV11-2 with TRBJ2-7; 8 nucleotides agree with TRBD1. This CDR3 has 14 residues. Germline lookup yields CDR1 SGHAT and CDR2 FQNNGV. The trim removed 5 bases at V and 6 bases at J, leaving 9 bases unmatched. This chain's CDR3 is CASSIRTGRTEQYF. Here the CDR3 DNA reads TGTGCCAGCAGCATCCGGACAGGGAGGACCGAGCAGTACTTC. Filled out from reference TRBV11-2 and TRBJ2-7, the complete variable domain reads EAGVAQSPRYKIIEKRQSVAFWCNPISGHATLYWYQQILGQGPKLLIQFQNNGVVDDSQLPKDRFSAERLKGVDSTLKIQPAKLEDSAVYLCASSIRTGRTEQYFGPGTRLTVT.

This clonotype appeared many times. The chain uses TRBV6-5 and TRBJ1-6; maybe TRBD1 (5 bases). V dropped 8 bases and J dropped 8 bases, with 10 bases sitting between them. This CDR3 is 12 amino acids long. Germline CDR1 MNHEY, CDR2 SVGAGI. DNA of the CDR3: TGTGCCAGCCGGGACCGTTATTCACCCCTCCACTTT. It translates to CASRDRYSPLHF.

J is TRBJ1-2 and V is TRBV5-6; D perhaps matches TRBD1 (6 bases). Germline V CDR1 and CDR2: SGHDT, YYEEEE. The CDR3 loop spans 13 amino acids. V was cut by 4 bases and J by 6 bases, with 13 bases left in between. The CDR3 protein is CASSPGQLNGYTF. In DNA form, the CDR3 reads TGTGCCAGCAGCCCCGGACAGTTGAATGGCTACACCTTC.

This clonotype was seen a few times. The rearrangement links TRBV20-1 to TRBJ2-7, with a weak D call TRBD2 (5 bases). The CDR3 sequence is 15 residues long. Per germline, CDR1 DFQATT and CDR2 SNEGSKA (reference sequence). The V end was cut by 6 bases, the J end by 2 bases, with 20 bases between. For the CDR3, the DNA is TGCAGTGCGAACCCCAGAGGGATGGGGACCTACGAGCAGTACTTC. The encoded protein is CSANPRGMGTYEQYF.

J is TRBJ2-1 and V is TRBV11-2; 10 positions agree with TRBD2. The germline V gene encodes CDR1 SGHAT and CDR2 FQNNGV. Trimming cost V 6 bases and J 7 bases; bases outside gene matches: 9. CDR3 length equals 15 residues. The CDR3 spells CASRFLAGVGNEQFF. DNA of the CDR3: TGTGCCAGCAGATTCCTAGCGGGGGTTGGGAATGAGCAGTTCTTC.

This chain joins TRBV20-1 and TRBJ2-3; 7 positions match TRBD2. Germline assignment: CDR1 DFQATT and CDR2 SNEGSKA (reference sequence). CDR3 length: 16 residues. With 1 base clipped from V and 0 bases from J, the junction kept 7 bases outside the gene matches. The CDR3 spells CSARGTLATSTDTQYF. CDR3 DNA sequence: TGCAGTGCTAGAGGGACACTAGCGACTAGCACAGATACGCAGTATTTT.

There are a few counts of this clonotype. The chain carries TRBV6-2 or TRBV6-3 and TRBJ2-1; 7 bases agree with TRBD2. CDR1 is MNHEY and CDR2 is SVGEGT in the germline V gene. This CDR3 has 15 residues. V trimming: 4 bases; J trimming: 5 bases; junction bases outside the gene matches: 8. The CDR3 coding sequence is TGTGCCAGCAGTTTGATAACGGGGGGAAACAATGAGCAGTTCTTC. Translated, it gives CASSLITGGNNEQFF.

The chain joins TRBV20-1 to TRBJ2-7; perhaps TRBD2 as D (5 bases). The germline V and J ends were trimmed by 1 base and 6 bases, with 16 bases remaining between them. This CDR3 has 14 residues. Germline assignment: CDR1 DFQATT and CDR2 SNEGSKA (reference sequence). CDR3 in DNA: TGCAGTGCTAGAGCCCTCGAGGACTTTCCCGAGCAGTACTTC. Its translation is CSARALEDFPEQYF.

In its sample, this clonotype was seen many times. V and J are TRBV18 and TRBJ2-5; D unclear. V was trimmed by 8 bases and J by 2 bases, leaving 12 bases between them. This CDR3 is built from 13 residues. CDR1 is KGHSH, CDR2 LQKENI, per germline. As DNA, the CDR3 is TGTGCCAGCAGTCCCGTAGGGCAAGAGACCCAGTACTTC. Protein sequence: CASSPVGQETQYF.

The chain uses TRBV6-2 or TRBV6-3 and TRBJ2-3; TRBD2 aligns across 8 bases. After removal of 10 bases from V and 1 base from J, the junction contained 4 bases not matched to a gene. The CDR3 extends over 13 amino acids. From germline, CDR1 is MNHEY and CDR2 SVGEGT. The CDR3 DNA sequence: TGTGCCACCGATAGCGGGGGCACAGATACGCAGTATTTT. Its translation: CATDSGGTDTQYF.

This clonotype was picked up many times. This rearrangement joins TRBV14 to TRBJ2-4; tentatively, D is TRBD2 (6 bases). The CDR3 extends over 18 amino acids. Between the trimmed V and J ends, which lost 0 bases and 0 bases, there was a span of 15 bases. Germline loops: CDR1 SGHDN, CDR2 FVKESK. CDR3 loop: CASSQDPASERAKNIQYF. In DNA form, the CDR3 reads TGTGCCAGCAGCCAAGATCCGGCTAGCGAAAGAGCCAAAAACATTCAGTACTTC.

The rearrangement joins TRBV6-1 to TRBJ1-5; D not certain. The CDR3 spans 13 residues. V was trimmed by 6 bases and J by 6 bases, leaving 12 bases between them. CDR1 and CDR2 (germline): MNHNS, SASEGT. The CDR3 is CASSVWEGQPQHF. The CDR3 region has the DNA TGTGCCAGCAGCGTATGGGAGGGTCAGCCCCAGCATTTT.

This clonotype has a handful of counts. This chain links TRBV10-3 with TRBJ2-7, with a possible D match to TRBD2 (6 bases). CDR1 and CDR2 from the germline V gene are ENHRY and SYGVKD. V was cut by 10 bases and J by 4 bases, with 23 bases left in between. This CDR3 is built from 15 residues. The CDR3 loop is CATGGSADDPYEQYF. The DNA for the CDR3 is TGTGCCACTGGGGGGTCCGCGGATGATCCTTACGAGCAGTACTTC.

The chain couples TRBV4-2 to TRBJ1-2, with TRBD1 identical over 9 bases. The CDR3 is 20 amino acids. V lost 0 bases and J lost 0; bases outside the gene matches: 14. CDR1 and CDR2 from the germline V gene are LGHNA and YNFKEQ. The CDR3 DNA sequence: TGTGCCAGCAGCCAAGATGATGGATTCGGGACAGGGAGTCCTAACTATGGCTACACCTTC. It translates to CASSQDDGFGTGSPNYGYTF.

The chain links TRBV12-3 or TRBV12-4 to TRBJ1-1; 7 nucleotides agree with TRBD1. The J segment lost 4 bases and the V segment lost 7 bases, leaving 6 bases of the junction unmatched. This CDR3 region has 13 residues. The CDR3 sequence is CASNPGGFTEAFF. In DNA form, the CDR3 reads TGTGCCAGCAATCCAGGGGGTTTCACTGAAGCTTTCTTT.

Regarding this clonotype: A junction boundary mismatches the germline segment, possibly from a read error. The chain is built from TRBV3-1 and TRBJ2-3; D call uncertain. The germline V gene has CDR1 LGHDT and CDR2 YNNKEL (reference sequence). The CDR3 has 13 residues. In DNA, the CDR3 is TGTGCCAGCAGCCAAGACTACCTCCCTTTGAGGAATTTT. This encodes CASSQDYLPLRNF.